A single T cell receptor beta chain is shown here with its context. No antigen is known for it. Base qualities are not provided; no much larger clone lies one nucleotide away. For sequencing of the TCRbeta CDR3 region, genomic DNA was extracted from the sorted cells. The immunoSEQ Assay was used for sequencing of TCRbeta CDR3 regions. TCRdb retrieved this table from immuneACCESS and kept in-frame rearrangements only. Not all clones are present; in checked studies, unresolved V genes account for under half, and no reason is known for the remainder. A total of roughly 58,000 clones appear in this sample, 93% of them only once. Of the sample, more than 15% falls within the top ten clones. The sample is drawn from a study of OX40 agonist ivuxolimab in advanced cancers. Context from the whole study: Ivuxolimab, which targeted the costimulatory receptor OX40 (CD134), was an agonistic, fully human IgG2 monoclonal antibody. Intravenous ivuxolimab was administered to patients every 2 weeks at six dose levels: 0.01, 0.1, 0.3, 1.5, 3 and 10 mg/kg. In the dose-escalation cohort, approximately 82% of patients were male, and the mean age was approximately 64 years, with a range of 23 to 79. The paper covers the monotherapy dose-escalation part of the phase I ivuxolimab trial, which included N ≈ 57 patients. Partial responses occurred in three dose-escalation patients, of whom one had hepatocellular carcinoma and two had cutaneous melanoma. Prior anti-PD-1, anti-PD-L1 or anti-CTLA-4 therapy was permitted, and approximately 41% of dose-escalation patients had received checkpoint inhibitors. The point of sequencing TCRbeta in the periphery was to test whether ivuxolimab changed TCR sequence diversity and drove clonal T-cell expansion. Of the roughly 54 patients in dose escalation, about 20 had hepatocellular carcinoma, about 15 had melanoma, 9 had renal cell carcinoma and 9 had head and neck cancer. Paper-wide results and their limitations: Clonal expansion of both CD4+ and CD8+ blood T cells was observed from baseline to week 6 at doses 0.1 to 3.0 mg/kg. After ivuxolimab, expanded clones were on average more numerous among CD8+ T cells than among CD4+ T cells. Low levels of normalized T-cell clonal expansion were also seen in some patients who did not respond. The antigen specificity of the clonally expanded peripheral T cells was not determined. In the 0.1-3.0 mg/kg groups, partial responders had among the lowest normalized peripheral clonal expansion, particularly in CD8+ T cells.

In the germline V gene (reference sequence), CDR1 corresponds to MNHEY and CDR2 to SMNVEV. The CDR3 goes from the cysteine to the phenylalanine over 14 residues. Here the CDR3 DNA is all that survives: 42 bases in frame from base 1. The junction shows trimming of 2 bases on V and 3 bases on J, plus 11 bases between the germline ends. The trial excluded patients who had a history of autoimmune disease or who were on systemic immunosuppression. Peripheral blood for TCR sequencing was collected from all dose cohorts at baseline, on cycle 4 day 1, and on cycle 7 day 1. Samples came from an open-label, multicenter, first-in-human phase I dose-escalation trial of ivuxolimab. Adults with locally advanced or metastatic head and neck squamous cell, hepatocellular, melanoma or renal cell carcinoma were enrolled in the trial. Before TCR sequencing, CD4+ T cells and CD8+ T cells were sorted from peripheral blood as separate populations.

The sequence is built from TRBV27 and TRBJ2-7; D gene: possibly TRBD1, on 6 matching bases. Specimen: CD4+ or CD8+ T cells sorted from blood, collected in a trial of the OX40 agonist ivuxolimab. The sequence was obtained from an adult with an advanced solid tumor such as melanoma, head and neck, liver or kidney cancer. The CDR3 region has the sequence CASSLGSTGYEQYF. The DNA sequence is TGTGCCAGCAGTTTAGGGTCGACAGGCTACGAGCAGTACTTC.